These T cell receptor beta chains were read from a single sample in a study of vaccination and CD4 T cells after COVID-19. For these TCRs, the target antigens are not known. Each CDR3 protein is one row after TCRdb ran MiXCR on the PCR reads. The table includes some 20,000 distinct CDR3 sequences, around two fifths detected once. The specimen was CD4+ T cells from blood, cultured in vitro, collected about 7 months after SARS-CoV-2 vaccination. The receptors here all came from a human donor who had recovered from COVID-19. The CDR3 runs from the conserved cysteine through the conserved F or W. D genes are given only for firm matches. Clone size is shown for a subset of rows, as once, few, many or a class of expanded clone.

cdr3_aa: CASSLLGGAGQPQHF; cdr3_nt: TGCGCCAGCAGCCTCTTAGGGGGCGCAGGGCAGCCCCAGCATTTT; d_call: TRBD1; v_call: TRBV4-1; clone_size: NA; j_call: TRBJ1-5
cdr3_aa: CASSLYPPRQSGGEQFF; cdr3_nt: TGTGCCAGCAGCTTATACCCCCCCCGGCAGTCGGGGGGTGAGCAGTTCTTC; d_call: TRBD2; v_call: TRBV11-3; clone_size: NA; j_call: TRBJ2-1
cdr3_aa: CSAREVTELQETQYF; cdr3_nt: TGCAGTGCTAGAGAAGTGACGGAATTGCAAGAGACCCAGTACTTC; d_call: NA; v_call: TRBV20-1; clone_size: NA; j_call: TRBJ2-5
cdr3_aa: CAISGDSDQPQHF; cdr3_nt: TGTGCCATCAGTGGGGACAGCGATCAGCCCCAGCATTTT; d_call: TRBD1; v_call: TRBV10-3; clone_size: few; j_call: TRBJ1-5
cdr3_aa: CATSDGDSEAFF; cdr3_nt: TGTGCCACCAGTGATGGGGACAGTGAAGCTTTCTTT; d_call: TRBD1; v_call: TRBV24-1; clone_size: medium-sized; j_call: TRBJ1-1
cdr3_aa: CSASLAAQPQHF; cdr3_nt: TGCAGTGCTAGTCTTGCCGCGCAGCCCCAGCATTTT; d_call: NA; v_call: TRBV20-1; clone_size: few; j_call: TRBJ1-5
cdr3_aa: CASSLALTSYNSPLHF; cdr3_nt: TGTGCCAGTAGTTTGGCGCTCACTTCGTATAATTCACCCCTCCACTTT; d_call: NA; v_call: TRBV19; clone_size: NA; j_call: TRBJ1-6
cdr3_aa: CSAPGNQGSNFGTQYF; cdr3_nt: TGCAGTGCCCCAGGCAACCAGGGGTCCAATTTTGGTACGCAGTATTTT; d_call: NA; v_call: TRBV20-1; clone_size: NA; j_call: TRBJ2-3
cdr3_aa: CASSLFQGTTEAFF; cdr3_nt: TGTGCCAGCAGTTTATTCCAGGGGACCACTGAAGCTTTCTTT; d_call: NA; v_call: TRBV27; clone_size: NA; j_call: TRBJ1-1
cdr3_aa: CASSLALAGDIGELFF; cdr3_nt: TGTGCCAGCAGCTTAGCACTAGCGGGAGATATCGGGGAGCTGTTTTTT; d_call: TRBD2; v_call: TRBV7-9; clone_size: NA; j_call: TRBJ2-2
cdr3_aa: CASSRGLAGYEQYF; cdr3_nt: TGTGCCAGCAGCCGGGGACTAGCGGGCTACGAGCAGTACTTC; d_call: TRBD2; v_call: TRBV11-1; clone_size: NA; j_call: TRBJ2-7
cdr3_aa: CASSIQFTHYEQYF; cdr3_nt: TGTGCCAGTAGTATCCAGTTCACCCACTACGAGCAGTACTTC; d_call: NA; v_call: TRBV19; clone_size: NA; j_call: TRBJ2-7
cdr3_aa: CSARGDSYEQYF; cdr3_nt: TGCAGTGCTAGAGGGGACTCCTACGAGCAGTACTTC; d_call: NA; v_call: TRBV20-1; clone_size: NA; j_call: TRBJ2-7
cdr3_aa: CASSARGEFYNEQFF; cdr3_nt: TGTGCCAGCAGCGCTAGGGGCGAGTTTTACAATGAGCAGTTCTTC; d_call: NA; v_call: TRBV27; clone_size: few; j_call: TRBJ2-1
cdr3_aa: CASSFSGGAPGTQYF; cdr3_nt: TGTGCCAGCAGCTTTAGCGGGGGGGCCCCGGGCACGCAGTATTTT; d_call: TRBD2; v_call: TRBV7-2; clone_size: few; j_call: TRBJ2-3
cdr3_aa: CASSPPRRTEAFF; cdr3_nt: TGTGCCAGTAGCCCACCACGTCGGACTGAAGCTTTCTTT; d_call: NA; v_call: TRBV19; clone_size: NA; j_call: TRBJ1-1
cdr3_aa: CASSRGQNYGYTF; cdr3_nt: TGTGCCAGCAGCCGGGGACAAAACTATGGCTACACCTTC; d_call: NA; v_call: TRBV7-9; clone_size: few; j_call: TRBJ1-2
cdr3_aa: CATSRSKTSGAVGQYF; cdr3_nt: TGTGCCACCAGCAGATCCAAGACTAGCGGGGCGGTCGGGCAGTACTTC; d_call: TRBD2; v_call: TRBV15; clone_size: NA; j_call: TRBJ2-7
cdr3_aa: CASSPRMTSGGVEQYF; cdr3_nt: TGTGCCAGCAGCCCACGAATGACTAGCGGGGGCGTCGAGCAGTACTTC; d_call: TRBD2; v_call: TRBV7-9; clone_size: NA; j_call: TRBJ2-7
cdr3_aa: CASSPGTVAWGEQYF; cdr3_nt: TGTGCCAGCAGCCCCGGGACAGTCGCTTGGGGTGAGCAGTACTTC; d_call: TRBD1; v_call: TRBV5-4; clone_size: once; j_call: TRBJ2-7
cdr3_aa: CASSLLAGLEQYF; cdr3_nt: TGTGCCAGCAGTCTGCTAGCGGGACTCGAGCAGTACTTC; d_call: TRBD2; v_call: TRBV6-1; clone_size: NA; j_call: TRBJ2-7
cdr3_aa: CASSLGTYEQYF; cdr3_nt: TGTGCCAGCAGCTTAGGGACCTACGAGCAGTACTTC; d_call: NA; v_call: TRBV7-9; clone_size: NA; j_call: TRBJ2-7
cdr3_aa: CATSDRLRAAYNEQFF; cdr3_nt: TGTGCCACCAGTGACCGGCTGAGGGCAGCCTACAATGAGCAGTTCTTC; d_call: NA; v_call: TRBV24-1; clone_size: once; j_call: TRBJ2-1
cdr3_aa: CASSPNVANYGYTF; cdr3_nt: TGTGCCAGCAGCCCTAATGTCGCTAACTATGGCTACACCTTC; d_call: NA; v_call: TRBV7-9; clone_size: NA; j_call: TRBJ1-2
cdr3_aa: CSADQGTSGRYNEQFF; cdr3_nt: TGCAGTGCAGACCAAGGGACTAGCGGGAGGTACAATGAGCAGTTCTTC; d_call: TRBD2; v_call: TRBV20-1; clone_size: NA; j_call: TRBJ2-1
cdr3_aa: CASSQQWMRTEAFF; cdr3_nt: TGTGCCAGCAGCCAACAATGGATGAGGACTGAAGCTTTCTTT; d_call: NA; v_call: TRBV7-2; clone_size: NA; j_call: TRBJ1-1
cdr3_aa: CSARIGGGVYNEQFF; cdr3_nt: TGCAGTGCTAGGATTGGGGGGGGCGTGTACAATGAGCAGTTCTTC; d_call: NA; v_call: TRBV20-1; clone_size: NA; j_call: TRBJ2-1
cdr3_aa: CAIRQGGPYGYTF; cdr3_nt: TGTGCCATCCGACAGGGTGGCCCTTATGGCTACACCTTC; d_call: TRBD1; v_call: TRBV10-3; clone_size: few; j_call: TRBJ1-2
cdr3_aa: CASSSTTSSLEQYF; cdr3_nt: TGTGCCAGCAGCTCCACGACTAGTAGTCTCGAGCAGTACTTC; d_call: NA; v_call: TRBV7-2; clone_size: NA; j_call: TRBJ2-7
cdr3_aa: CASSANRDGYTF; cdr3_nt: TGTGCCAGTAGTGCCAACAGGGATGGCTACACCTTC; d_call: NA; v_call: TRBV19; clone_size: NA; j_call: TRBJ1-2
cdr3_aa: CAISDPAIRETQYF; cdr3_nt: TGTGCCATCAGTGACCCGGCTATTAGGGAGACCCAGTACTTC; d_call: NA; v_call: TRBV10-3; clone_size: NA; j_call: TRBJ2-5
cdr3_aa: CASSQDRFYNEQFF; cdr3_nt: TGTGCCAGCAGCCAAGACAGGTTCTACAATGAGCAGTTCTTC; d_call: NA; v_call: TRBV7-9; clone_size: NA; j_call: TRBJ2-1
cdr3_aa: CASRTAGVRGGYTF; cdr3_nt: TGTGCCAGCAGGACCGCAGGTGTTCGGGGTGGCTACACCTTC; d_call: NA; v_call: TRBV6-1; clone_size: medium-sized; j_call: TRBJ1-2
cdr3_aa: CASSLEGYNSPLHF; cdr3_nt: TGTGCCAGCAGCTTAGAAGGGTATAATTCACCCCTCCACTTT; d_call: NA; v_call: TRBV7-8; clone_size: many; j_call: TRBJ1-6
cdr3_aa: CASSARLATQYF; cdr3_nt: TGCGCCAGCAGTGCACGTCTTGCAACCCAGTACTTC; d_call: NA; v_call: TRBV10-2; clone_size: NA; j_call: TRBJ2-5
cdr3_aa: CASTDQGANSPLHF; cdr3_nt: TGTGCCAGCACCGACCAGGGGGCTAATTCACCCCTCCACTTT; d_call: TRBD1; v_call: TRBV28; clone_size: few; j_call: TRBJ1-6
cdr3_aa: CASSFGISYEQYF; cdr3_nt: TGTGCCAGCAGCTTCGGTATCTCCTACGAGCAGTACTTC; d_call: NA; v_call: TRBV7-3; clone_size: few; j_call: TRBJ2-7
cdr3_aa: CASSLPGGVDYGYTF; cdr3_nt: TGTGCCAGCAGTTTACCGGGGGGCGTGGACTATGGCTACACCTTC; d_call: NA; v_call: TRBV12-3/TRBV12-4; clone_size: NA; j_call: TRBJ1-2
cdr3_aa: CSALTGLEGSPLHF; cdr3_nt: TGCAGTGCTCTGACAGGACTTGAGGGGTCACCCCTCCACTTT; d_call: NA; v_call: TRBV20-1; clone_size: few; j_call: TRBJ1-6
cdr3_aa: CRGAGGIRNEQFF; cdr3_nt: TGCAGGGGAGCGGGAGGGATCCGCAATGAGCAGTTCTTC; d_call: TRBD2; v_call: TRBV20-1; clone_size: NA; j_call: TRBJ2-1
cdr3_aa: CASSPGGVRNTEAFF; cdr3_nt: TGTGCCAGCAGCCCGGGAGGGGTTCGGAACACTGAAGCTTTCTTT; d_call: NA; v_call: TRBV5-4; clone_size: NA; j_call: TRBJ1-1
cdr3_aa: CSARGAQGLNQPQHF; cdr3_nt: TGCAGTGCTAGAGGGGCACAGGGACTCAATCAGCCCCAGCATTTT; d_call: NA; v_call: TRBV20-1; clone_size: many; j_call: TRBJ1-5
cdr3_aa: CASSSPGLAGGNYNEQFF; cdr3_nt: TGTGCCAGCAGCTCACCGGGACTAGCGGGAGGGAACTACAATGAGCAGTTCTTC; d_call: TRBD2; v_call: TRBV9; clone_size: NA; j_call: TRBJ2-1
cdr3_aa: CASSDREFYEQYF; cdr3_nt: TGTGCCAGCAGCGACAGGGAGTTCTACGAGCAGTACTTC; d_call: TRBD1; v_call: TRBV27; clone_size: NA; j_call: TRBJ2-7
cdr3_aa: CASSKKKWGATSNQPQHF; cdr3_nt: TGTGCCAGTAGTAAGAAGAAGTGGGGCGCGACATCAAATCAGCCCCAGCATTTT; d_call: NA; v_call: TRBV19; clone_size: NA; j_call: TRBJ1-5
cdr3_aa: CASSSGQGIYGELFF; cdr3_nt: TGTGCCAGCAGCTCCGGACAGGGGATATACGGGGAGCTGTTTTTT; d_call: TRBD1; v_call: TRBV7-9; clone_size: NA; j_call: TRBJ2-2
cdr3_aa: CASSSPRGGLDSPLHF; cdr3_nt: TGTGCCAGCAGTAGTCCTCGGGGGGGGTTGGATTCACCCCTCCACTTT; d_call: NA; v_call: TRBV6-1; clone_size: few; j_call: TRBJ1-6
cdr3_aa: CASSLSGLVAEQYF; cdr3_nt: TGTGCCAGCAGTTTATCGGGACTTGTCGCCGAGCAGTACTTC; d_call: NA; v_call: TRBV12-3/TRBV12-4; clone_size: NA; j_call: TRBJ2-7
cdr3_aa: CASSPPRQSSYEQYF; cdr3_nt: TGTGCCAGCAGCCCCCCTCGGCAAAGCTCCTACGAGCAGTACTTC; d_call: NA; v_call: TRBV11-3; clone_size: NA; j_call: TRBJ2-7
cdr3_aa: CTSSLDRGHSYEQYF; cdr3_nt: TGTACCAGCAGCTTAGACAGGGGTCACTCCTACGAGCAGTACTTC; d_call: TRBD1; v_call: TRBV7-6; clone_size: once; j_call: TRBJ2-7
cdr3_aa: CSAIGDESDYEQYF; cdr3_nt: TGCAGTGCTATTGGGGACGAATCTGATTACGAGCAGTACTTC; d_call: NA; v_call: TRBV20-1; clone_size: once; j_call: TRBJ2-7
cdr3_aa: CASSAEGGSYGYTF; cdr3_nt: TGTGCCAGCAGCGCGGAAGGGGGCTCCTATGGCTACACCTTC; d_call: NA; v_call: TRBV21-1; clone_size: many; j_call: TRBJ1-2
cdr3_aa: CASNRVKGTDTQYF; cdr3_nt: TGTGCCAGCAACAGGGTGAAGGGCACAGATACGCAGTATTTT; d_call: NA; v_call: TRBV2; clone_size: NA; j_call: TRBJ2-3
cdr3_aa: CASKSTSSTDTQYF; cdr3_nt: TGTGCCAGCAAAAGCACATCTAGCACAGATACGCAGTATTTT; d_call: NA; v_call: TRBV7-2; clone_size: few; j_call: TRBJ2-3